This paragraph reports one TCR beta chain. Its antigen is as yet unknown. J lost 5 bases, V lost 4 bases, and 4 bases had no gene match. Germline V gene lookup returns CDR1 SGHRS and CDR2 YFSETQ. The CDR3 has 13 amino acids. What was sequenced were expressed TCRB transcripts, since all of the isolated RNA had been reverse transcribed. Generated by immunoSEQ multiplex PCR, the TCRdb table keeps only in-frame clones and is missing some. The sample lists 50,000 to 65,000 clones, roughly two fifths seen once, with roughly 1.4% in the top ten. The data derive from a study of beta chain features in type 1 diabetes. General study points: Within patients, naive, central memory and Treg TCRB repertoires seemed more similar than within healthy donors. Significant though moderate, a shortening of TCRB CDR3s appeared in all four CD4+ subsets of Type 1 diabetes patients.

The sequencing sample was made of Tregs from blood. The chain carries TRBV5-1 and TRBJ2-5; 8 bases map to TRBD2. This sequence originates from a man aged 25-40 years with type 1 diabetes. The CDR3 DNA reads as TGCGCCAGCAGCACGGCGGGAGGCGAGACCCAGTACTTC. This sequence encodes CASSTAGGETQYF.